The 30 T cell receptor beta chains listed next were all sequenced from one sample in a study of cytomegalovirus exposure and HLA in healthy donors. The PCR used 60 Vbeta and 13 Jbeta primers. Some clones are missing from TCRdb's copy, which holds only in-frame ones; the method was immunoSEQ multiplex PCR. The table lists about 130,000 clones, roughly four fifths of them singletons, with 1.9% in the top ten. Sequenced: PBMCs. The receptors here all came from a middle-aged man in good health and CMV-seronegative.

This chain joins TRBV5-1 and TRBJ2-1; TRBD1 agrees at 8 bases. The V segment lost 1 base and the J segment 9 bases; nucleotides outside the gene matches: 6. Per germline, CDR1 SGHRS and CDR2 YFSETQ. This CDR3 is 14 amino acids long. The CDR3 here is CASSLNQGAGEQFF. In DNA, the CDR3 is TGCGCCAGCAGCTTGAACCAGGGGGCTGGTGAGCAGTTCTTC.

The genes are TRBV19 and TRBJ1-1, with unresolved D. CDR3 size: 14 residues. Trimming cost V 4 bases and J 10 bases, with 19 bases left between them. The germline CDR1 and CDR2 sequences are LNHDA and SQIVND (reference sequence). CDR3 residues: CASSTSDTPGRAFF. CDR3 in DNA: TGTGCCAGTAGTACCTCCGACACTCCCGGCAGAGCTTTCTTT.

The count of this clone is one. V and J are TRBV19 and TRBJ1-4; 7 positions match TRBD1. CDR3 length: 14 amino acids. Unmatched junction bases numbered 0, after V lost 5 bases and J lost 0 bases. Germline CDR1 LNHDA, CDR2 SQIVND (reference sequence). In DNA form, the CDR3 reads TGTGCCAGTAGTCAGGGGGCAACTAATGAAAAACTGTTTTTT. Translation gives CASSQGATNEKLFF.

The chain links TRBV7-3 to TRBJ2-7; TRBD2 matches 9 bases. The CDR3 covers 15 residues. Trimming removed 5 bases from V and 0 bases from J; junction bases left unmatched: 5. Germline-derived CDR1 and CDR2 are SGHTA and FQGTGA. Here the CDR3 reads CASSLSGGSSYEQYF. The CDR3 nucleotides are TGTGCCAGCAGCCTTAGCGGGGGCAGCTCCTACGAGCAGTACTTC.

The chain joins TRBV27 to TRBJ1-5, with 10 bases fitting TRBD1. Trimming removed 4 bases from V and 4 bases from J; junction bases left unmatched: 1. Germline-derived CDR1 and CDR2 are MNHEY and SMNVEV (reference sequence). The CDR3 is 14 amino acids. CDR3 protein: CASSSGQGNQPQHF. In DNA form, the CDR3 reads TGTGCCAGCAGTTCGGGACAGGGGAATCAGCCCCAGCATTTT.

The chain recombines TRBV4-2 with TRBJ1-2; 7 positions agree with TRBD1. Germline V gene data show CDR1 as LGHNA and CDR2 as YNFKEQ. This CDR3 is built from 16 residues. V dropped 0 bases and J dropped 0; count of bases not matched to a gene: 4. CDR3: CASSQDRDSSNYGYTF. CDR3 sequence (DNA): TGTGCCAGCAGCCAAGACAGGGACAGTTCTAACTATGGCTACACCTTC.

This rearrangement joins TRBV29-1 to TRBJ1-1, with TRBD1 matching over 7 bases. This CDR3 spans 12 amino acids. Germline V CDR1 and CDR2: SQVTM, ANQGSEA. V lost 3 bases, J lost 7 bases, and 5 bases stayed unmatched. This CDR3 is CSVELTGNEAFF. CDR3 in DNA: TGCAGCGTTGAGCTGACAGGGAATGAAGCTTTCTTT.

The V gene is TRBV7-9, the J gene TRBJ1-2; TRBD1 might be the D (6 bases). Germline loops: CDR1 SEHNR, CDR2 FQNEAQ (reference sequence). The CDR3 runs to 14 residues. V shed 7 bases and J shed 6 bases, with 18 bases lying between them. The CDR3 sequence: CASTSTGNANGYTF. Here the CDR3 DNA reads TGTGCCAGCACCTCGACAGGCAATGCAAATGGCTACACCTTC.

The chain uses TRBV6-1 and TRBJ1-2, with 10 bases that match TRBD1. With V trimmed by 2 bases and J by 8 bases, 5 bases remained unmatched. The CDR3 sequence is 14 residues long. The germline gives CDR1 MNHNS, CDR2 SASEGT. The CDR3 region has the DNA TGTGCCAGCAGTGAAAGACAGGGGGCGGAGGGCTACACCTTC. Its translation: CASSERQGAEGYTF.

This chain connects TRBV6-5 to TRBJ2-3, with a possible D match to TRBD2 (6 bases). This CDR3 is built from 12 residues. Germline V gene sequence: CDR1 MNHEY, CDR2 SVGAGI. Trimming shortened V by 11 bases and J by 3 bases, and 12 bases separated the two germline ends. The CDR3 reads CASLGTTDTQYF. Here the CDR3 DNA reads TGTGCCTCCTTAGGGACTACAGATACGCAGTATTTT.

The gene calls are TRBV5-4 and TRBJ1-2, with a tentative D call TRBD1 (5 bases). The CDR3 totals 12 residues. V shed 0 bases and J shed 7 bases, with 7 bases lying between them. CDR1 SGHNT and CDR2 YYREEE come from the germline V gene (reference sequence). The CDR3 sequence is CASSLGGGGYTF. The CDR3 region has the DNA TGTGCCAGCAGCTTGGGGGGCGGTGGCTACACCTTC.

J is TRBJ1-2 and V is TRBV5-4; D may be TRBD1 (6 bases). Trimming shortened V by 4 bases and J by 3 bases, and 16 bases separated the two germline ends. From germline, CDR1 is SGHNT and CDR2 YYREEE (reference sequence). The CDR3 is made up of 15 amino acids. CDR3 nucleotide sequence: TGTGCCAGCAGCCCTTCGACAGGCGAGGACTATGGCTACACCTTC. Amino acids: CASSPSTGEDYGYTF.

The chain carries TRBV7-9 and TRBJ1-6, with D maybe TRBD1 (5 bases). CDR1 and CDR2 (germline): SEHNR, FQNEAQ (reference sequence). Trimming took off 6 bases at V and 6 bases at J, with 9 bases between the two ends. The CDR3 covers 13 residues. This CDR3 reads CASRPQGNSPLHF. The CDR3 region has the DNA TGTGCCAGCAGGCCTCAGGGTAATTCACCCCTCCACTTT.

This CDR3 is CASSGQGTRSYEQYV. The DNA of the CDR3 is TGTGCCAGCAGTGGACAGGGGACACGCTCCTACGAGCAGTACGTC. This chain joins TRBV6-4 and TRBJ2-7; TRBD1 matches 8 bases. CDR3 length equals 15 residues. Germline CDR1 is MRHNA and CDR2 is SNTAGT. V was pared by 4 bases and J by 0 bases, with 5 bases of the junction left unmatched.

The genes are TRBV18 and TRBJ2-3; 8 nucleotides align to TRBD1. V dropped 3 bases and J dropped 2; count of bases not matched to a gene: 10. The CDR3 extends over 17 amino acids. Germline V lookup: CDR1 KGHSH, CDR2 LQKENI. CDR3 residues: CASSPLPGQELTDTQYF. CDR3 DNA sequence: TGTGCCAGCTCACCTCTCCCGGGACAGGAACTCACAGATACGCAGTATTTT.

This clone was counted once. This chain joins TRBV28 and TRBJ2-7, with 9 positions matching TRBD1. V was clipped by 6 bases and J by 3 bases; unmatched bases: 9. CDR3 length equals 15 residues. CDR1 MDHEN and CDR2 SYDVKM come from the germline V gene. In DNA form, the CDR3 reads TGTGCCAGCAGCCGTCCCGGGACAGGGTACTACGAGCAGTACGTC. Protein: CASSRPGTGYYEQYV.

This clone came up once. This chain uses TRBV6-5 with TRBJ1-5; 10 bases match TRBD1. Trimming took 6 bases from V and 6 from J; bases not matched to a gene: 8. The CDR3 runs to 15 residues. Per the germline V gene, CDR1 is MNHEY and CDR2 is SVGAGI. DNA for the CDR3: TGTGCCAGCAGCCCCGGACAGGGGGGTGTTCAGCCCCAGCATTTT. It codes for CASSPGQGGVQPQHF.

Concerning this clone: An end of the junction differs from the germline gene, which may be a read error. This chain joins TRBV6-1 and TRBJ2-4; unclear D gene. The CDR3 is made up of 13 amino acids. CDR1 is MNHNS and CDR2 is SASEGT in the germline V gene. The CDR3 DNA sequence: TGTGCCAGCAGTGAAGCCCAACACAGAGCCCAGGACTTC. Amino acids: CASSEAQHRAQDF.

The rearrangement joins TRBV11-2 to TRBJ1-6, with D perhaps TRBD1 (5 bases). CDR1 is SGHAT, CDR2 FQNNGV, per germline. This CDR3 has 17 residues. With 0 bases removed from V and 0 bases from J, the gap between germline ends came to 9 bases. CDR3 loop: CASSLELRGSYNSPLHF. The DNA of the CDR3 is TGTGCCAGCAGCTTAGAGTTAAGGGGCTCCTATAATTCACCCCTCCACTTT.

The V and J genes are TRBV30 and TRBJ1-1; maybe TRBD1 (6 bases). This CDR3 has 11 amino acids. The V gene's germline CDR1 is GTSNPN and CDR2 SVGIG (reference sequence). The ends were cut back, 3 bases at V and 6 bases at J, with 8 bases in the middle. The CDR3 nucleotides are TGTGCCTGGAGCTACAGGGCTGAAGCTTTCTTT. Translated, it gives CAWSYRAEAFF.

The genes are TRBV7-9 and TRBJ2-1; 11 positions match TRBD2. The CDR3 covers 16 residues. J was trimmed by 4 bases and V by 8 bases; bases with no gene match: 10. Germline V gene data show CDR1 as SEHNR and CDR2 as FQNEAQ (reference sequence). The CDR3 region has the DNA TGTGCCAGCCGTAGCGGGGGGGCCAATGAGTACAATGAGCAGTTCTTC. This codes for CASRSGGANEYNEQFF.

This clone has a handful of counts. The V call is TRBV5-4, the J call TRBJ2-3; TRBD1 might be the D (6 bases). V lost 0 bases to trimming and J lost 0 bases, with 14 bases between them. The length of the CDR3 is 17 residues. The germline gives CDR1 SGHNT, CDR2 YYREEE (reference sequence). The CDR3 loop reads CASSLGTAATSTDTQYF. Here the CDR3 DNA reads TGTGCCAGCAGCTTGGGGACAGCCGCTACTAGCACAGATACGCAGTATTTT.

This clone was counted once. The rearrangement links TRBV19 to TRBJ2-4; maybe TRBD2 (6 bases). Trimming shortened V by 6 bases and J by 0 bases, and 15 bases separated the two germline ends. CDR1 is LNHDA, CDR2 SQIVND, per germline (reference sequence). The CDR3 length is 16 residues. This CDR3 reads CASSRDSRLAKNIQYF. The CDR3 nucleotides are TGTGCCAGTAGCCGGGACTCCCGATTAGCCAAAAACATTCAGTACTTC. Looking up the rest from reference TRBV19 and TRBJ2-4 gives the full variable domain: DGGITQSPKYLFRKEGQNVTLSCEQNLNHDAMYWYRQDPGQGLRLIYYSQIVNDFQKGDIAEGYSVSREKKESFPLTVTSAQKNPTAFYLCASSRDSRLAKNIQYFGAGTRLSVL.

This clone was found a few times. The chain employs TRBV5-6 and TRBJ2-6; the D gene is possibly TRBD1 (5 bases). The CDR3 contains 19 residues. In germline, CDR1 is SGHDT, CDR2 YYEEEE. Trimming took off 0 bases at V and 2 bases at J, with 18 bases between the two ends. For the CDR3, the DNA is TGTGCCAGCAGCTTGGATGGGGCCTCGGTCCCCCCTGGGGCCAACGTCCTGACTTTC. Encoded protein: CASSLDGASVPPGANVLTF.

The CDR3 spells CASSAGTGRGYEQFF. The CDR3 nucleotides read TGCGCCAGCAGCGCGGGGACAGGCCGTGGCTATGAGCAGTTCTTC. The genes are TRBV4-1 and TRBJ2-1, with 8 bases lining up with TRBD1. Germline V lookup: CDR1 MGHRA, CDR2 YSYEKL. The junction had 11 bases not matched to a gene; V was cut back by 5 bases and J by 8 bases. CDR3 size: 15 residues.

In regard to this clone: This same CDR3 is encoded by further DNA sequences in the sample. The CDR3 nucleotides are TGTGCCAGCTCCCAGGGTATTAGCAATCAGCCCCAGCATTTT. This encodes CASSQGISNQPQHF. The chain recombines TRBV18 with TRBJ1-5, with a weak D call TRBD1 (5 bases). Trimming shortened V by 6 bases and J by 0 bases, and 9 bases separated the two germline ends. Germline values: CDR1 KGHSH, CDR2 LQKENI. There are 14 residues in the CDR3.

This sequence joins TRBV7-2 and TRBJ2-7, with 9 bases identical to TRBD1. This CDR3 is built from 15 residues. Trimming cost V 5 bases and J 4 bases; bases outside gene matches: 9. Per the germline V gene, CDR1 is SGHTA and CDR2 is FQGNSA. The CDR3 coding sequence is TGTGCCAGCAGCGCCCGCACAGGGGGCGGATACGAGCAGTACGTC. Its protein is CASSARTGGGYEQYV.

This chain connects TRBV28 to TRBJ2-1; the D gene is possibly TRBD2 (6 bases). Deletions cut 8 bases from V and 5 bases from J, with 13 bases between. The CDR3 is 13 residues long. The germline V gene encodes CDR1 MDHEN and CDR2 SYDVKM. The CDR3 DNA reads as TGTGCCAGCGATAGTAGCGGTCACAATGAGCAGTTCTTC. Protein product: CASDSSGHNEQFF.

The rearrangement links TRBV6-5 to TRBJ1-1; D ambiguous. The CDR3 runs 14 residues. Trimming shortened V by 0 bases and J by 3 bases, and 8 bases separated the two germline ends. Germline-derived CDR1 and CDR2 are MNHEY and SVGAGI. The CDR3 coding sequence is TGTGCCAGCAGTTACTCGTATCCAGACACTGAAGCTTTCTTT. Translation: CASSYSYPDTEAFF.

The genes are TRBV7-6 and TRBJ1-2; D gene uncertain. Trimming removed 0 bases from V and 6 bases from J, with 11 bases in between. Germline V CDR1 and CDR2: SGHVS, FNYEAQ. CDR3 length: 14 residues. The CDR3 region has the DNA TGTGCCAGCAGCTTAGCTAGCCCGATAGATGGCTACACCTTC. The encoded protein is CASSLASPIDGYTF.